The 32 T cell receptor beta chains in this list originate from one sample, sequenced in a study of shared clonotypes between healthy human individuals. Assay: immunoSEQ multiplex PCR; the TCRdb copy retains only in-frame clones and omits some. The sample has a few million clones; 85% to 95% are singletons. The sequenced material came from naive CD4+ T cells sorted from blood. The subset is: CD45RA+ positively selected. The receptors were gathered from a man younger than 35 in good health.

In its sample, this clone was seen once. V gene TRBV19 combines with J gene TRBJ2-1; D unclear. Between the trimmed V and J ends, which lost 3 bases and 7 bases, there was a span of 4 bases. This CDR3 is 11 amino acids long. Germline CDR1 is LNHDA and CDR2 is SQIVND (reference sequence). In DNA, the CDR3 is TGTGCCAGTAGTATTCAAAATGAGCAGTTCTTC. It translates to CASSIQNEQFF.

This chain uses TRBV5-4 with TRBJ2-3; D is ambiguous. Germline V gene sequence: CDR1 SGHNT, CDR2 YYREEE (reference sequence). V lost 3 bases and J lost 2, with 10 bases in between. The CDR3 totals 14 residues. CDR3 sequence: CASSSQKLTDTQYF. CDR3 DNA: TGTGCCAGCAGCTCACAGAAACTCACAGATACGCAGTATTTT. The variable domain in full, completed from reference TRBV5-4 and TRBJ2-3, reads ETGVTQSPTHLIKTRGQQVTLRCSSQSGHNTVSWYQQALGQGPQFIFQYYREEENGRGNFPPRFSGLQFPNYSSELNVNALELDDSALYLCASSSQKLTDTQYFGPGTRLTVL.

CDR3 bases: TGTGCCAGCAGCTTGAAATCGAGGGTGAACACCGGGGAGCTGTTTTTT. Translation: CASSLKSRVNTGELFF. The chain joins TRBV5-5 to TRBJ2-2; tentatively, D is TRBD2 (5 bases). The CDR3 is 16 residues long. V lost 1 base and J lost 1, with 11 bases in between. The germline CDR1 and CDR2 sequences are SGHKS and YYEKEE (reference sequence).

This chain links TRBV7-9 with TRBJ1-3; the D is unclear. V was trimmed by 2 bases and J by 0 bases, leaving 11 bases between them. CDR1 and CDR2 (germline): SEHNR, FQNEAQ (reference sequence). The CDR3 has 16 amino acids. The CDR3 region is CASSLHDVNSGNTIYF. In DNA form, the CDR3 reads TGTGCCAGCAGCTTACACGACGTAAACTCTGGAAACACCATATATTTT. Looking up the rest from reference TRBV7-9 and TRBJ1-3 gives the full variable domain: DTGVSQNPRHKITKRGQNVTFRCDPISEHNRLYWYRQTLGQGPEFLTYFQNEAQLEKSRLLSDRFSAERPKGSFSTLEIQRTEQGDSAMYLCASSLHDVNSGNTIYFGEGSWLTVV.

The CDR3 bases are TGTGCCAGTAGTCCGTCGGGACAGGGTTACACTGAAGCTTTCTTT. It specifies CASSPSGQGYTEAFF. V and J are TRBV19 and TRBJ1-1, with TRBD1 matching 9 bases. This CDR3 has 15 residues. Trimming took 5 bases from V and 3 from J; bases not matched to a gene: 7. Germline CDR1 LNHDA, CDR2 SQIVND (reference sequence).

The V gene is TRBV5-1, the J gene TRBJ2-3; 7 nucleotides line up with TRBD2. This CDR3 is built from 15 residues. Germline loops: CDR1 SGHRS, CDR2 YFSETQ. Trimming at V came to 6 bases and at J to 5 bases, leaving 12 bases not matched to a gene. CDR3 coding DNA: TGCGCCAGCACCCCGGGGGGACGGTCCCTAGATACGCAGTATTTT. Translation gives CASTPGGRSLDTQYF.

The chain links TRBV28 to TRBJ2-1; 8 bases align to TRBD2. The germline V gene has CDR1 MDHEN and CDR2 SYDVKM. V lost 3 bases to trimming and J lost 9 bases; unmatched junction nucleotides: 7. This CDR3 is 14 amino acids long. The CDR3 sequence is CASSFPGGAGEQFF. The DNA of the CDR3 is TGTGCCAGCAGTTTCCCCGGGGGGGCCGGTGAGCAGTTCTTC. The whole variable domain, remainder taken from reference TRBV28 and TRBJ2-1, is DVKVTQSSRYLVKRTGEKVFLECVQDMDHENMFWYRQDPGLGLRLIYFSYDVKMKEKGDIPEGYSVSREKKERFSLILESASTNQTSMYLCASSFPGGAGEQFFGPGTRLTVL.

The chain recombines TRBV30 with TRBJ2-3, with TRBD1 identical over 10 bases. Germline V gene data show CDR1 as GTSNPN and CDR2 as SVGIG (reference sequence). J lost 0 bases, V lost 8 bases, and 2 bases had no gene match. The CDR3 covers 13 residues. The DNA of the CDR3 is TGTGCCGGGACAGGGGCTAGCACAGATACGCAGTATTTT. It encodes CAGTGASTDTQYF.

The CDR3: CASSLRRGEQFF. The DNA for the CDR3 is TGTGCCAGCAGCCTCCGCAGGGGTGAGCAGTTCTTC. The rearrangement uses TRBV6-5 and TRBJ2-1; a weak D match, TRBD1 (6 bases). Trimming stripped 6 bases from V and 9 bases from J, with 12 bases between. The V gene's germline CDR1 is MNHEY and CDR2 SVGAGI. There are 12 residues in the CDR3.

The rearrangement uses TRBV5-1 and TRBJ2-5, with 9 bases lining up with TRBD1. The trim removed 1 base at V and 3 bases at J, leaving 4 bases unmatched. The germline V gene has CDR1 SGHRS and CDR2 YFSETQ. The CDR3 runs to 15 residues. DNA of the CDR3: TGCGCCAGCAGCTTGCTAACAGGGGGCGAAGAGACCCAGTACTTC. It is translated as CASSLLTGGEETQYF.

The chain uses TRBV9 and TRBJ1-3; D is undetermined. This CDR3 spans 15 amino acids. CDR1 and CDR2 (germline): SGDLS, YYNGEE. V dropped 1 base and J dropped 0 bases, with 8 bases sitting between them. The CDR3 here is CASSVRANSGNTIYF. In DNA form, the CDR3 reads TGTGCCAGCAGCGTAAGGGCGAACTCTGGAAACACCATATATTTT.

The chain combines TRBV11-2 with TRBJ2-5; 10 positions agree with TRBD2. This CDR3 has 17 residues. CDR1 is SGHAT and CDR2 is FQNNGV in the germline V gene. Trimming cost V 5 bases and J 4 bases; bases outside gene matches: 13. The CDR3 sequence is CASSPRGGVAGGETQYF. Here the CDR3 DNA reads TGTGCCAGCAGCCCTCGAGGAGGGGTAGCGGGAGGAGAGACCCAGTACTTC.

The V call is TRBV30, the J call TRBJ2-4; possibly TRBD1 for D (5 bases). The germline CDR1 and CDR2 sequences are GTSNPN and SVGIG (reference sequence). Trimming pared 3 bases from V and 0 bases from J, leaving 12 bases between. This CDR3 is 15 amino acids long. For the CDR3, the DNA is TGTGCCTGGAGGACGCACAGGCTAGCCAAAAACATTCAGTACTTC. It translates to CAWRTHRLAKNIQYF.

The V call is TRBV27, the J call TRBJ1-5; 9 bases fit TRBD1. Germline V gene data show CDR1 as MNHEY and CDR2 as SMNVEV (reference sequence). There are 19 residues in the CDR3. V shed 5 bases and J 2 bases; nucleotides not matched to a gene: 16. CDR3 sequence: CASSPTGPTGGAGNQPQHF. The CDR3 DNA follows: TGTGCCAGCAGTCCTACCGGACCTACAGGGGGCGCGGGCAATCAGCCCCAGCATTTT.

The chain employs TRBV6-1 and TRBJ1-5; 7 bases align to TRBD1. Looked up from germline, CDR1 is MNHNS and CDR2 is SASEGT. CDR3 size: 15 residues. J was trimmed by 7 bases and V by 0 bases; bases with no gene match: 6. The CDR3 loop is CASSEAGGGRQPQHF. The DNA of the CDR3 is TGTGCCAGCAGTGAAGCAGGAGGGGGCCGGCAGCCCCAGCATTTT.

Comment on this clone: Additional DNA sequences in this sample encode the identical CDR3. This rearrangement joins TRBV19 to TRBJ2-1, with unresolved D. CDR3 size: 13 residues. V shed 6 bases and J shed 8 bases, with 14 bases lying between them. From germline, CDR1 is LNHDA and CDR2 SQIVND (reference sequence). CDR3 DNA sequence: TGTGCCAGTAGCCAGTGGCCTTCGGATGAGCAGTTCTTC. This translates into CASSQWPSDEQFF.

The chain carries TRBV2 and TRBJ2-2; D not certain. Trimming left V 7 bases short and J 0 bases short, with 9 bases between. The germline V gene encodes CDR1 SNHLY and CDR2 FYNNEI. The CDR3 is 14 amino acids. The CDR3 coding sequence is TGTGCCAGCACCCCACACTCGAACACCGGGGAGCTGTTTTTT. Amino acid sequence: CASTPHSNTGELFF.

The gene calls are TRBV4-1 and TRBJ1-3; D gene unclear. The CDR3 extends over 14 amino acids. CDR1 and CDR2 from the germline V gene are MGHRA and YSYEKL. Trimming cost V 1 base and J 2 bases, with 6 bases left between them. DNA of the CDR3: TGCGCCAGCAGCCAAGGGTCTACTGGAAACACCATATATTTT. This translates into CASSQGSTGNTIYF.

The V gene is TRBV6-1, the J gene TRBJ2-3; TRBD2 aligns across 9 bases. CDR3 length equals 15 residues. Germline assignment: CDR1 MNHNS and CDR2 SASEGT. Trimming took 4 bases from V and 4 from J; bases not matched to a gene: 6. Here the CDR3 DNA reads TGTGCCAGCAGTGTGGGGCTAGCGGGGCCAGATACGCAGTATTTT. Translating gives CASSVGLAGPDTQYF.

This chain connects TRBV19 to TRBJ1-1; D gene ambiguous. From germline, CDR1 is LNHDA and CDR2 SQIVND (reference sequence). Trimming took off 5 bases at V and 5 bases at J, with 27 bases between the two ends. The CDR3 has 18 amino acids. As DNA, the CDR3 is TGTGCCAGTAGTGAGAGGGTCCAGTGGTACAGCGGCCCTACTGAAGCTTTCTTT. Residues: CASSERVQWYSGPTEAFF.

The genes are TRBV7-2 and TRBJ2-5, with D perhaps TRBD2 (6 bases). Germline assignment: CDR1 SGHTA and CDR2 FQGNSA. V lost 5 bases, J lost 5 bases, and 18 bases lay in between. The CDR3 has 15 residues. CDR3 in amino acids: CASSRRAETWETQYF. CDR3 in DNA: TGTGCCAGCAGCCGGAGGGCCGAAACGTGGGAGACCCAGTACTTC.

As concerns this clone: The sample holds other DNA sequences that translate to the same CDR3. The CDR3 region has the DNA TGTGCCTGGAGGGGTTCAGGGTACGAGCAGTACTTC. Translation gives CAWRGSGYEQYF. This chain connects TRBV30 to TRBJ2-7; tentatively, D is TRBD1 (5 bases). V gave up 3 bases and J gave up 4 bases, with 10 bases separating them. Germline V gives CDR1 GTSNPN, CDR2 SVGIG (reference sequence). This CDR3 contains 12 residues.

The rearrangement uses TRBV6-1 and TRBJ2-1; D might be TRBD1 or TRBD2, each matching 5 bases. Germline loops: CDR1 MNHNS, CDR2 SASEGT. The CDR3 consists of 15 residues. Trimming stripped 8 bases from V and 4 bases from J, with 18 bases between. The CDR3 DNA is TGTGCCAGCGCTGGTTTGAGGGGACCTTACAATGAGCAGTTCTTC. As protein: CASAGLRGPYNEQFF.

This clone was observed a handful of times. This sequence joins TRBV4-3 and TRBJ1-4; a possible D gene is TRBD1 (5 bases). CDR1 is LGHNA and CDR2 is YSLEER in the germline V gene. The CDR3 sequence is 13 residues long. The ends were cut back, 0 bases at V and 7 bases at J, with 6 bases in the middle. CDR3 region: CASSQDRGEKLFF. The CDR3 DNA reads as TGCGCCAGCAGCCAAGATAGGGGTGAAAAACTGTTTTTT.

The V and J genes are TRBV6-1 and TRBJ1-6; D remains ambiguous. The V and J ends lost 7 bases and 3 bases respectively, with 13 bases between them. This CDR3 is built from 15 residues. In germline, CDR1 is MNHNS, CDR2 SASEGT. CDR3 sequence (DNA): TGTGCCAGCACTCGGGGTAATCTCTATAATTCACCCCTCCACTTT. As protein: CASTRGNLYNSPLHF.

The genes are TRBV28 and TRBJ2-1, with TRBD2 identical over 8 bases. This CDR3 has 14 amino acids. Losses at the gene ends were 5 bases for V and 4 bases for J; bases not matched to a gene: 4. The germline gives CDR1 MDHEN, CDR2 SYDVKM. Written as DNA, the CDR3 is TGTGCCAGCAGTCGGAGCGGGGGTTACAATGAGCAGTTCTTC. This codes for CASSRSGGYNEQFF. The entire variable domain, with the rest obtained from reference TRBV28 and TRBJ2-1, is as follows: DVKVTQSSRYLVKRTGEKVFLECVQDMDHENMFWYRQDPGLGLRLIYFSYDVKMKEKGDIPEGYSVSREKKERFSLILESASTNQTSMYLCASSRSGGYNEQFFGPGTRLTVL.

The CDR3 DNA reads TGTGCCACCAGCAGAGAGGACAGGGGCAATCAGCCCCAGCATTTT. Its protein is CATSREDRGNQPQHF. The chain has TRBV15 and TRBJ1-5; 8 bases are shared with TRBD1. Germline V gene lookup returns CDR1 LNHNV and CDR2 YYDKDF (reference sequence). The CDR3 runs 15 residues. The J segment lost 2 bases and the V segment lost 0 bases, leaving 0 bases of the junction unmatched.

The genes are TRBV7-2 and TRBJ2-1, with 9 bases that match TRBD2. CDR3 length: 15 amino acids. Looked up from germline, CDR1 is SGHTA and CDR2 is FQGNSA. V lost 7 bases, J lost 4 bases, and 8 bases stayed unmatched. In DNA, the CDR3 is TGTGCCAGCACCCAAAGCGGGAGGTATTACAATGAGCAGTTCTTC. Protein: CASTQSGRYYNEQFF.

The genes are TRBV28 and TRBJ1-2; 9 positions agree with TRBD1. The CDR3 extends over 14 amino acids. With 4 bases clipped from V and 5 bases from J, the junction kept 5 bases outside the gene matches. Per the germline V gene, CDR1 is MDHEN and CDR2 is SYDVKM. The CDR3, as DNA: TGTGCCAGCAGTTCAACAGGGGGCGGGTATGGCTACACCTTC. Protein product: CASSSTGGGYGYTF.

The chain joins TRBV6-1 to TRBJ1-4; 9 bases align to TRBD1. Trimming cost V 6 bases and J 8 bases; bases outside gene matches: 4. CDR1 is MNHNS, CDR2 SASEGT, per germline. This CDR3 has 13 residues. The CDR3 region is CASRGQGSEKLFF. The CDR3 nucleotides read TGTGCCAGCAGGGGACAGGGTTCCGAAAAACTGTTTTTT.

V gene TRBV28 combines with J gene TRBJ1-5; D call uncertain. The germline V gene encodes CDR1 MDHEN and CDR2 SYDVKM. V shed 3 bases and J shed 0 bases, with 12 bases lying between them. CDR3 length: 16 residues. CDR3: CASSLFPEGSNQPQHF. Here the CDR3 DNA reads TGTGCCAGCAGTTTGTTCCCAGAAGGTAGCAATCAGCCCCAGCATTTT.

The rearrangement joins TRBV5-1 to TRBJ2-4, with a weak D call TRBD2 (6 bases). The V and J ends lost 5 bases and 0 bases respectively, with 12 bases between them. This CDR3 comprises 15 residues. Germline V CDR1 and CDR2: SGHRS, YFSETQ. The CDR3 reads CASRWGGAAKNIQYF. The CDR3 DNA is TGCGCCAGCAGGTGGGGCGGGGCAGCCAAAAACATTCAGTACTTC. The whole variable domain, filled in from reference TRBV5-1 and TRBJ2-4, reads KAGVTQTPRYLIKTRGQQVTLSCSPISGHRSVSWYQQTPGQGLQFLFEYFSETQRNKGNFPGRFSGRQFSNSRSEMNVSTLELGDSALYLCASRWGGAAKNIQYFGAGTRLSVL.